The 24 T cell receptor beta chains in this list originate from one sample, sequenced in a study of blood T cell repertoires in COVID-19. The repertoire was sequenced with immunoSEQ multiplex PCR; TCRdb's copy has only in-frame clones and lacks some. The repertoire consists of 75,000 to 80,000 clones, with about 85% occurring once and the leading ten covering around 9.9%. Sequenced material: peripheral blood. The source of these receptors is a man between 60 and 75 years old with COVID-19, enrolled during active disease.

The chain's CDR3 is CASSLGGSGGLQETQYF. The CDR3 DNA is TGCGCCAGCAGCTTGGGAGGTAGCGGGGGGTTACAAGAGACCCAGTACTTC. This sequence joins TRBV5-1 and TRBJ2-5; the match to TRBD2 covers 10 bases. Losses at the gene ends were 0 bases for V and 2 bases for J; bases not matched to a gene: 7. CDR3 size: 17 residues. CDR1 is SGHRS and CDR2 is YFSETQ in the germline V gene.

The chain carries TRBV6-5 and TRBJ2-3, with 8 positions matching TRBD2. This CDR3 has 15 amino acids. The V and J ends lost 0 bases and 4 bases, in that order; junction bases with no gene match: 3. Germline values: CDR1 MNHEY, CDR2 SVGAGI. The CDR3 sequence: CASSYSSGAADTQYF. The CDR3 DNA sequence: TGTGCCAGCAGTTACTCTAGCGGGGCCGCAGATACGCAGTATTTT.

The gene calls are TRBV18 and TRBJ1-4; TRBD1 might be the D (6 bases). Looked up from germline, CDR1 is KGHSH and CDR2 is LQKENI. Trimming left V 0 bases short and J 2 bases short, with 10 bases between. The CDR3 runs to 16 residues. The CDR3 nucleotides are TGTGCCAGCTCACCACCGGTGACAGGTACTAATGAAAAACTGTTTTTT. Amino acids: CASSPPVTGTNEKLFF.

There are a few counts of this clone. This chain links TRBV4-1 with TRBJ2-7, with TRBD2 as a possible D gene (6 bases). This CDR3 comprises 16 residues. V shed 6 bases and J shed 3 bases, with 21 bases lying between them. Per the germline V gene, CDR1 is MGHRA and CDR2 is YSYEKL. The DNA for the CDR3 is TGCGCCAGCAGTCTTGCCTCGACTAGGGTTTTCTACGAGCAGTACTTC. Protein product: CASSLASTRVFYEQYF.

The DNA of the CDR3 is TGCGCCAGCAGCTTGGAGGCAGGCAACTATGGCTACACCTTC. Translating gives CASSLEAGNYGYTF. The V and J genes are TRBV5-1 and TRBJ1-2; no clear D gene. Deletions cut 0 bases from V and 2 bases from J, with 8 bases between. The germline CDR1 and CDR2 sequences are SGHRS and YFSETQ. This CDR3 is built from 14 residues.

In its sample, this clone was seen once. The V and J genes are TRBV12-3 or TRBV12-4 and TRBJ2-1; 7 positions agree with TRBD2. The V segment lost 6 bases and the J segment 6 bases; nucleotides outside the gene matches: 5. CDR3 length equals 13 residues. Written as DNA, the CDR3 is TGTGCCAGCAGACTTCTAGCGGTCAATGAGCAGTTCTTC. This sequence encodes CASRLLAVNEQFF.

The J gene is TRBJ1-6, the V gene TRBV5-6; a possible D gene is TRBD1 (6 bases). V lost 0 bases and J 9 bases, leaving 10 bases between the germline ends. The V gene's germline CDR1 is SGHDT and CDR2 YYEEEE. There are 14 residues in the CDR3. The CDR3 here is CASSLEQGRSPLHF. The CDR3, as DNA: TGTGCCAGCAGCTTGGAGCAGGGGCGTTCACCCCTCCACTTT.

The rearrangement joins TRBV12-3 or TRBV12-4 to TRBJ1-1; unclear D gene. The CDR3 has 13 amino acids. With 5 bases removed from V and 4 bases from J, the gap between germline ends came to 11 bases. The CDR3 protein is CASSAGRSTEAFF. CDR3 sequence (DNA): TGTGCCAGCAGTGCTGGTAGGAGCACTGAAGCTTTCTTT.

The gene calls are TRBV5-4 and TRBJ2-2; 8 positions agree with TRBD2. The CDR3 extends over 15 amino acids. V lost 4 bases, J lost 6 bases, and 8 bases stayed unmatched. In germline, CDR1 is SGHNT, CDR2 YYREEE (reference sequence). CDR3 residues: CASSLSGRGAGELFF. In DNA, the CDR3 is TGTGCCAGCAGCCTCAGCGGGAGAGGGGCCGGGGAGCTGTTTTTT.

In DNA form, the CDR3 reads TGTGCCAGCAGGGCAGGGGGAAATCAGCCCCAGCATTTT. Translated: CASRAGGNQPQHF. The chain couples TRBV6-5 to TRBJ1-5; 7 bases agree with TRBD1. The CDR3 has 13 amino acids. J gave up 4 bases and V 6 bases, and 3 bases lay outside the gene matches. Germline V gene sequence: CDR1 MNHEY, CDR2 SVGAGI.

The chain joins TRBV28 to TRBJ2-5, with TRBD1 identical over 9 bases. The CDR3 is 15 residues long. Germline CDR1 MDHEN, CDR2 SYDVKM. Trimming removed 6 bases from V and 2 bases from J; junction bases left unmatched: 7. The CDR3 region has the DNA TGTGCCAGCAGACAGCCCGGGACAGGGCAAGAGACCCAGTACTTC. Protein sequence: CASRQPGTGQETQYF.

This clone has more than one count but fewer than ten. This chain joins TRBV7-9 and TRBJ1-6, with 9 bases that match TRBD1. The CDR3 is 15 amino acids. V shed 7 bases, J shed 9 bases, and the junction held 10 bases outside the gene matches. Germline assignment: CDR1 SEHNR and CDR2 FQNEAQ (reference sequence). CDR3 amino acids: CASNLGGQGFSPLHF. The CDR3 DNA reads as TGTGCCAGCAACCTAGGAGGACAGGGGTTTTCACCCCTCCACTTT.

The J gene is TRBJ1-2, the V gene TRBV28; 7 bases line up with TRBD1. Unmatched junction bases numbered 12, after V lost 2 bases and J lost 6 bases. Germline loops: CDR1 MDHEN, CDR2 SYDVKM. The CDR3 is 16 residues long. In DNA, the CDR3 is TGTGCCAGCAGTTTAATCCCCTCGGGACAGACACATGGCTACACCTTC. This gives the protein CASSLIPSGQTHGYTF.

This clone has only one observation. The rearrangement links TRBV7-9 to TRBJ1-2; D remains unclear. The CDR3 has 15 amino acids. The V end lost 5 bases, the J end lost 1 base, and 14 bases lay between the germline ends. Germline assignment: CDR1 SEHNR and CDR2 FQNEAQ (reference sequence). The CDR3 DNA reads TGTGCCAGCAGCCCCAGGAGGAACTTTAACTATGGCTACACCTTC. Translated, it gives CASSPRRNFNYGYTF.

The rearrangement uses TRBV24-1 and TRBJ1-5; TRBD1 might be the D (6 bases). CDR3 length: 16 residues. CDR1 is KGHDR, CDR2 SFDVKD, per germline. The ends were cut back, 6 bases at V and 0 bases at J, with 14 bases in the middle. CDR3 coding DNA: TGTGCCACCAGTAGGGGGAGGGGGGTTAGCAATCAGCCCCAGCATTTT. Its translation is CATSRGRGVSNQPQHF.

V gene TRBV5-1 combines with J gene TRBJ1-1, with a tentative D call TRBD1 (5 bases). The CDR3 is 15 amino acids. V lost 4 bases, J lost 0 bases, and 13 bases lay in between. Germline CDR1 and CDR2: SGHRS and YFSETQ. CDR3 in amino acids: CASSPQGTMNTEAFF. The DNA for the CDR3 is TGCGCCAGCAGCCCCCAGGGAACGATGAACACTGAAGCTTTCTTT.

The rearrangement links TRBV30 to TRBJ1-6; 8 nucleotides line up with TRBD1. Germline V gene lookup returns CDR1 GTSNPN and CDR2 SVGIG (reference sequence). With 6 bases clipped from V and 6 bases from J, the junction kept 4 bases outside the gene matches. The CDR3 has 13 residues. This CDR3 reads CACGTGGNSPLHF. The CDR3 DNA is TGTGCCTGTGGAACAGGGGGTAATTCACCCCTCCACTTT.

The rearrangement uses TRBV3-1 (or the pseudogene TRBV3-2) and TRBJ2-2, with TRBD2 matching 7 bases. The germline CDR1 and CDR2 sequences are LGHDT and YNNKEL (reference sequence). V lost 1 base, J lost 7 bases, and 9 bases stayed unmatched. CDR3 length equals 16 residues. CDR3 loop: CASSQAYGGRDGELFF. The CDR3 DNA reads TGTGCCAGCAGCCAAGCATACGGGGGGAGAGACGGGGAGCTGTTTTTT.

The chain combines TRBV5-1 with TRBJ2-7, with 8 bases matching TRBD1. J gave up 7 bases and V 4 bases, and 13 bases lay outside the gene matches. This CDR3 contains 15 residues. Germline lookup yields CDR1 SGHRS and CDR2 YFSETQ. CDR3 in amino acids: CASSPLTGGLGEQYF. The CDR3 DNA reads as TGCGCCAGCAGCCCCTTAACAGGGGGTCTGGGTGAGCAGTACTTC.

The sample holds many counts of this clone. The chain couples TRBV14 to TRBJ2-7; D might be TRBD2 (6 bases). Per germline, CDR1 SGHDN and CDR2 FVKESK. The CDR3 length is 15 residues. V was clipped by 1 base and J by 6 bases, with 16 bases between them. In nucleotides, the CDR3 is TGTGCCAGCAGCCAAGGACTAGTAAGGCGGCGCGAGCAGTACTTC. Protein: CASSQGLVRRREQYF.

J is TRBJ2-6 and V is TRBV30, with 13 bases aligning to TRBD2. CDR3 length: 16 residues. Germline V gene lookup returns CDR1 GTSNPN and CDR2 SVGIG (reference sequence). With 3 bases clipped from V and 13 bases from J, the junction kept 12 bases outside the gene matches. Here the CDR3 reads CAWRGLAGALVEVLTF. DNA of the CDR3: TGTGCCTGGAGAGGACTAGCGGGGGCCCTTGTGGAGGTCCTGACTTTC.

This sequence joins TRBV10-1 and TRBJ1-1, with D possibly TRBD1 on 6 matching bases. Trimming took off 6 bases at V and 1 base at J, with 12 bases between the two ends. In germline, CDR1 is WNHNN, CDR2 SYGVQD (reference sequence). The CDR3 runs 14 residues. The CDR3 sequence is CASRTGGPNTEAFF. The CDR3 region has the DNA TGCGCCAGCAGGACGGGGGGGCCGAACACTGAAGCTTTCTTT.

This clone was observed once. V gene TRBV7-2 combines with J gene TRBJ1-1, with 7 bases fitting TRBD1. The V segment lost 2 bases and the J segment 5 bases; nucleotides outside the gene matches: 5. This CDR3 region has 14 residues. Germline V CDR1 and CDR2: SGHTA, FQGNSA. For the CDR3, the DNA is TGTGCCAGCAGCTTATTAGGGGGCACTACTGAAGCTTTCTTT. Amino acid sequence: CASSLLGGTTEAFF.

The chain employs TRBV12-3 or TRBV12-4 and TRBJ1-5; D gene uncertain. V was cut by 4 bases and J by 4 bases, with 5 bases left in between. The CDR3 has 12 residues. The CDR3 here is CASSSPNQPQHF. Written as DNA, the CDR3 is TGTGCCAGCAGTTCCCCTAATCAGCCCCAGCATTTT.